This T cell receptor (beta chain) originates from a study of Ad26.COV2.S vaccination and SARS-CoV-2 variants. The repertoire was sequenced with immunoSEQ multiplex PCR; TCRdb's copy has only in-frame clones and lacks some. The top ten hold 3.6% of the sample, which has about 420,000 clones, 70% to 90% seen once. The CDR3 is 15 residues long. From germline, CDR1 is MNHEY and CDR2 SVGAGI. V lost 0 bases and J lost 4, with 9 bases in between. Treatment: roughly 19 received Ad26.COV2.S at low or high dose, single or two shots; 5 received placebo; per-sample allocation not given. Sampling took place 63 days after the first vaccine or placebo injection.

The source was peripheral blood, collected in a trial of Ad26.COV2.S vaccine versus placebo. This sequence was found in a person between 18 and 65 years old who received the Ad26.COV2.S COVID-19 vaccine or a placebo. The V and J genes are TRBV6-5 and TRBJ2-2; D may match TRBD1 or TRBD2 (5 bases each). CDR3 sequence (DNA): TGTGCCAGCAGTTACTCAGGGACGGGCACCGGGGAGCTGTTTTTT. Encoded protein: CASSYSGTGTGELFF.